The entry that follows covers one T cell receptor beta chain sequence. As yet, its antigen is unknown. This record comes from a study of shared clonotypes between healthy human individuals. General study results and limits: What limited the represented genetic and exposure-history diversity was the small number of donors.

Those who donated, Caucasian adults without exception, all lived in Nashville, Tennessee. Sequencing used immunoSEQ multiplex PCR; TCRdb keeps in-frame clones, though not all of them. The profile shows around 1.5 million clones, 95% to 99% of them singletons. The CDR3 contains 11 residues. Per the germline V gene, CDR1 is DFQATT and CDR2 is SNEGSKA (reference sequence). Trimming left V 8 bases short and J 2 bases short, with 10 bases between. The sequenced sample consisted of naive CD4+ T cells sorted from blood. Subset denoted: CD45RA+ positively selected. The chain recombines TRBV20-1 with TRBJ2-7, with a tentative D call TRBD2 (5 bases). This clonotype was obtained from a man aged 25 to 45 in good health. CDR3 sequence: CSSGTTYEQYF. The DNA of the CDR3 is TGCAGTTCGGGAACCACCTACGAGCAGTACTTC.